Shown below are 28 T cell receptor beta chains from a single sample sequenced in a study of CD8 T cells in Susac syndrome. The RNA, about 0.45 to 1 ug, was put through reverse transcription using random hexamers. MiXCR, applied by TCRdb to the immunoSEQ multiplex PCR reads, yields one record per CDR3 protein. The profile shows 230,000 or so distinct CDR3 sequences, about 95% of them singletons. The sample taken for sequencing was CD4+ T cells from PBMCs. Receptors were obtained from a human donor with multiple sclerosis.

CDR3 DNA sequence: TGTGCCAGTGCTATCCAGGGTCTGAACACCGGGGAGCTGTTTTTT. It specifies CASAIQGLNTGELFF. The chain is built from TRBV19 and TRBJ2-2; D perhaps matches TRBD1 (5 bases). The V gene's germline CDR1 is LNHDA and CDR2 SQIVND (reference sequence). V was cut by 8 bases and J by 1 base, with 14 bases left in between. The CDR3 sequence is 15 residues long.

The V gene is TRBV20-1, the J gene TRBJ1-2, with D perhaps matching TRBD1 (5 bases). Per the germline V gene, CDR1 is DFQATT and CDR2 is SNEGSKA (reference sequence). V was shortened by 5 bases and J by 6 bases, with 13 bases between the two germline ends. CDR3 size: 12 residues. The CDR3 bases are TGCAGTGCTTACAGGTCGCAGGATGGCTACACCTTC. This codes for CSAYRSQDGYTF.

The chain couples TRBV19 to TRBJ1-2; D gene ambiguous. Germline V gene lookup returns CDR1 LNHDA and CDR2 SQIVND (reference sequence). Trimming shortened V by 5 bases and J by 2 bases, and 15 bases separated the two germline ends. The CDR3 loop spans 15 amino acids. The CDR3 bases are TGTGCCAGTAGTCCCGGTGGAGGGAGAAACTATGGCTACACCTTC. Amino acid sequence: CASSPGGGRNYGYTF.

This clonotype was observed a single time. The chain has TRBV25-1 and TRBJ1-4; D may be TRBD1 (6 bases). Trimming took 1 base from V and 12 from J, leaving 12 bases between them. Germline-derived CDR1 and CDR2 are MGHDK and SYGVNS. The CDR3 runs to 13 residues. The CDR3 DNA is TGTGCCAGCAGTGAATTAAGGGGGAACGAACTGTTTTTT. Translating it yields CASSELRGNELFF.

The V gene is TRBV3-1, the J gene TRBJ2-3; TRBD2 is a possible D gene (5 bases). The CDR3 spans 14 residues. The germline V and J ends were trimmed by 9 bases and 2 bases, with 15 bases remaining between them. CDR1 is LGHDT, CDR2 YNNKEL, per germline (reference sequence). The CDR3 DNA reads TGTGCCAGTAAGAGGGCCACGAACACAGATACGCAGTATTTT. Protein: CASKRATNTDTQYF.

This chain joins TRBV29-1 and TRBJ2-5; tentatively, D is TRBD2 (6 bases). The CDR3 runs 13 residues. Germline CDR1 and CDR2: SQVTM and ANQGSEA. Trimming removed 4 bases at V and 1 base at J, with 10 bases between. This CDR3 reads CSVVLGGQETQYF. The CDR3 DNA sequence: TGCAGCGTTGTTTTGGGAGGCCAAGAGACCCAGTACTTC.

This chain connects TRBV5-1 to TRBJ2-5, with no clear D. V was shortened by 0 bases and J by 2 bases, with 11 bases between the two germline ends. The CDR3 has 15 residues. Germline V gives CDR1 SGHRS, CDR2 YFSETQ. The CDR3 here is CASSLGSHSQETQYF. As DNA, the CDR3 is TGCGCCAGCAGCTTGGGTAGCCATTCTCAAGAGACCCAGTACTTC.

The CDR3, as DNA: TGTGCCAGCAGCGGAATGGGACAGCTACTCCAAGAGACCCAGTACTTC. This translates into CASSGMGQLLQETQYF. The rearrangement joins TRBV14 to TRBJ2-5, with 7 bases matching TRBD1. CDR1 and CDR2 from the germline V gene are SGHDN and FVKESK. The CDR3 runs 16 residues. The V and J ends lost 5 bases and 1 base, in that order; junction bases with no gene match: 10. Looking up the rest from reference TRBV14 and TRBJ2-5 gives the full variable domain: EAGVTQFPSHSVIEKGQTVTLRCDPISGHDNLYWYRRVMGKEIKFLLHFVKESKQDESGMPNNRFLAERTGGTYSTLKVQPAELEDSGVYFCASSGMGQLLQETQYFGPGTRLLVL.

The CDR3 sequence: CASSNSYEQYF. In DNA, the CDR3 is TGTGCCAGCAGTAACTCCTACGAGCAGTACTTC. The chain recombines TRBV12-3 or TRBV12-4 with TRBJ2-7; D gene ambiguous. V gave up 5 bases and J gave up 0 bases, with 2 bases separating them. The CDR3 totals 11 residues.

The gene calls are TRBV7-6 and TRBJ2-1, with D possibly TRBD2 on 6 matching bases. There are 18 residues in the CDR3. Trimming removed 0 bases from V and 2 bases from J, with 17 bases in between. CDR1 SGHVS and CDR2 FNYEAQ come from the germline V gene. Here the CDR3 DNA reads TGTGCCAGCAGCTTAGCTAGGACTGGGGGACTGACCTACAATGAGCAGTTCTTC. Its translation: CASSLARTGGLTYNEQFF. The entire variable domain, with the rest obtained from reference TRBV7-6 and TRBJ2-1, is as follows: GAGVSQSPRYKVTKRGQDVALRCDPISGHVSLYWYRQALGQGPEFLTYFNYEAQQDKSGLPNDRFSAERPEGSISTLTIQRTEQRDSAMYRCASSLARTGGLTYNEQFFGPGTRLTVL.

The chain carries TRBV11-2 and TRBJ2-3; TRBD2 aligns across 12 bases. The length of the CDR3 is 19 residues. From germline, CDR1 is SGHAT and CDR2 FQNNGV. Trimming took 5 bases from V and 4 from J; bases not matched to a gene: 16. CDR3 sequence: CASSQKRLAGVHRADTQYF. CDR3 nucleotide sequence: TGTGCCAGCAGCCAAAAACGACTAGCGGGAGTTCACAGAGCAGATACGCAGTATTTT.

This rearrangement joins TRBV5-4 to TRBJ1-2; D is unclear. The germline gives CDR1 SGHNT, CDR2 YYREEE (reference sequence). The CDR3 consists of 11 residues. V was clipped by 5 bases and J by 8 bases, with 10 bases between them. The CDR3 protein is CASRQTGGYTF. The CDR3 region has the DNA TGTGCCAGCAGACAGACGGGAGGCTACACCTTC.

CDR3 loop: CASSPGTGGTDTQYF. In DNA, the CDR3 is TGTGCCAGCAGTCCCGGGACGGGCGGCACAGATACGCAGTATTTT. V is TRBV13 and J is TRBJ2-3, with D perhaps matching TRBD1 or TRBD2 (5 bases each). Per the germline V gene, CDR1 is PRHDT and CDR2 is FYEKMQ (reference sequence). V was trimmed by 6 bases and J by 1 base, leaving 14 bases between them. The CDR3 is 15 residues long.

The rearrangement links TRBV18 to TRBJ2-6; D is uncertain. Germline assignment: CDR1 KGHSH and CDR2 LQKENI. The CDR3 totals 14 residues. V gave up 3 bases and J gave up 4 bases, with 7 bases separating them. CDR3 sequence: CASSPVPGANVLTF. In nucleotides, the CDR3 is TGTGCCAGCTCACCTGTACCGGGGGCCAACGTCCTGACTTTC.

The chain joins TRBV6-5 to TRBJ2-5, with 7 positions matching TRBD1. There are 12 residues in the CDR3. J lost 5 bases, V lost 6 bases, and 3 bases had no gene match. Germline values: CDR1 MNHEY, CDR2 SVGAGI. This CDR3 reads CASRGGAETQYF. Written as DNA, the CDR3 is TGTGCCAGCAGAGGGGGCGCCGAGACCCAGTACTTC.

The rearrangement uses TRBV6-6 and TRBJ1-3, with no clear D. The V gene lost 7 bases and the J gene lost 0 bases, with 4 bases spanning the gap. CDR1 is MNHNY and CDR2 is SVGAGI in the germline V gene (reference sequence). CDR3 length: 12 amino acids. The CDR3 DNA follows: TGTGCCAGCACTAGCTCTGGAAACACCATATATTTT. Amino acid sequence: CASTSSGNTIYF.

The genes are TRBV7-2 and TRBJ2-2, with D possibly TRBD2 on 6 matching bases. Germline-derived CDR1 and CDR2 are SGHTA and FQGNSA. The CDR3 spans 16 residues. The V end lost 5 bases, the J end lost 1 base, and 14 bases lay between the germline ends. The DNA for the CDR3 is TGTGCCAGCAGCCACCCCCCGGGAGAGAACACCGGGGAGCTGTTTTTT. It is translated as CASSHPPGENTGELFF.

The CDR3 nucleotides read TGTGCCAGCAGTAGCGGGAGTGTGTCGGATACGCAGTATTTT. It yields the protein CASSSGSVSDTQYF. V is TRBV7-9 and J is TRBJ2-3, with 9 bases matching TRBD2. V shed 6 bases, J shed 6 bases, and the junction held 7 bases outside the gene matches. Germline V gene sequence: CDR1 SEHNR, CDR2 FQNEAQ (reference sequence). The CDR3 has 14 amino acids. Complete variable domain (other parts from reference TRBV7-9 and TRBJ2-3): DTGVSQNPRHKITKRGQNVTFRCDPISEHNRLYWYRQTLGQGPEFLTYFQNEAQLEKSRLLSDRFSAERPKGSFSTLEIQRTEQGDSAMYLCASSSGSVSDTQYFGPGTRLTVL.

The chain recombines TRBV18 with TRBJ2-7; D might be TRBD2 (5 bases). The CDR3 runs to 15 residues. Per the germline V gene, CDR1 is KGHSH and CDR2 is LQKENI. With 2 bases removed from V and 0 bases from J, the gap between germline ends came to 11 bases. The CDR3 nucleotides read TGTGCCAGCTCACCAAGGCTAGCAGCCTCCTACGAGCAGTACTTC. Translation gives CASSPRLAASYEQYF.

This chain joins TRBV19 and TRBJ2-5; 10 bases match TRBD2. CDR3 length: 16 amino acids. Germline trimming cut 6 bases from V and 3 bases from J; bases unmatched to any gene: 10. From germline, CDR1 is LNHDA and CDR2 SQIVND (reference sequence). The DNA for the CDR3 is TGTGCCAGTAGCCTCCGCAGCGGGGGGGCTGAAGAGACCCAGTACTTC. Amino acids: CASSLRSGGAEETQYF.

The chain's CDR3 is CASSRTGGQKGTQYF. CDR3 bases: TGTGCCAGCAGTAGGACAGGGGGCCAAAAGGGGACCCAGTACTTC. The rearrangement joins TRBV5-6 to TRBJ2-5; TRBD1 matches 11 bases. V gave up 5 bases and J gave up 7 bases; unmatched junction bases: 10. The CDR3 contains 15 residues. Germline assignment: CDR1 SGHDT and CDR2 YYEEEE.

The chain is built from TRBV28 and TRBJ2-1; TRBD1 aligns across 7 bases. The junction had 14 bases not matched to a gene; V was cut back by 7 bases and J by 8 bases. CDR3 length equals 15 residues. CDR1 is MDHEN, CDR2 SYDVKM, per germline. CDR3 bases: TGTGCCAGCATGGGGGCGACAGGGTTAAGGGATGAGCAGTTCTTC. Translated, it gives CASMGATGLRDEQFF. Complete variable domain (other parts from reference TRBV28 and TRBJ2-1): DVKVTQSSRYLVKRTGEKVFLECVQDMDHENMFWYRQDPGLGLRLIYFSYDVKMKEKGDIPEGYSVSREKKERFSLILESASTNQTSMYLCASMGATGLRDEQFFGPGTRLTVL.

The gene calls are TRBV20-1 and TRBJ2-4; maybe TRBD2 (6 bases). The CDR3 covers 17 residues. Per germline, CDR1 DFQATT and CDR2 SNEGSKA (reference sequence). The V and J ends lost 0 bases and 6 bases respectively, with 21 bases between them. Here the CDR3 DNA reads TGCAGTGCTAGAGACCACGGGACCGCCGCGGGGTTAAACATTCAGTACTTC. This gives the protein CSARDHGTAAGLNIQYF.

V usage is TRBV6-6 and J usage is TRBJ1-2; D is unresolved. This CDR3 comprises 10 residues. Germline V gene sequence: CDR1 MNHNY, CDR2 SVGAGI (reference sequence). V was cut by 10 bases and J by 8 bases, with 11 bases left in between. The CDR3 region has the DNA TGTGCCACAGCCCCGGGGGGCTACACCTTC. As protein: CATAPGGYTF.

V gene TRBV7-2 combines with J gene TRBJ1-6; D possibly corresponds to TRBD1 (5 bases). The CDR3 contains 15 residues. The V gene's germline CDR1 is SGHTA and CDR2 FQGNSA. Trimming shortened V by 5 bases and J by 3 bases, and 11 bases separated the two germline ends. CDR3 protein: CASSAGASYNSPLHF. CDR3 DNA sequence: TGTGCCAGCAGCGCCGGGGCGAGCTATAATTCACCCCTCCACTTT.

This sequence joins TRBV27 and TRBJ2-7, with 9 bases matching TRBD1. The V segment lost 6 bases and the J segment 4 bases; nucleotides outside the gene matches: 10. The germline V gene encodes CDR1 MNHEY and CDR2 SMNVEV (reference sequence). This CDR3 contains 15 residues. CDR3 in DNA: TGTGCCAGCAGGGGACAGGGCCTCCCGGGATACGAGCAGTACTTC. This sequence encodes CASRGQGLPGYEQYF.

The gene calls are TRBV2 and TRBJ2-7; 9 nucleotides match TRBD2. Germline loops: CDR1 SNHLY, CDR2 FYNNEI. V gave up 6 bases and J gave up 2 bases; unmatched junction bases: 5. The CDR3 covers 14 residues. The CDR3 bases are TGTGCCAGCAGAAGGACTAGCGCGCCCTACGAGCAGTACTTC. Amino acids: CASRRTSAPYEQYF.

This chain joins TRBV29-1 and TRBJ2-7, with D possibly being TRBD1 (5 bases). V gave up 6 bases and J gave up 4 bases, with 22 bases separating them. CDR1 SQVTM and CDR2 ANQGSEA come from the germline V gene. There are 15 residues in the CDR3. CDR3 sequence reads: CSVTVGGAVPYEQYF. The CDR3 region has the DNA TGCAGCGTAACTGTTGGTGGGGCCGTCCCTTACGAGCAGTACTTC.